These 20 T cell receptor beta chains were all obtained from the same sample, sequenced in a study of T cells in Graves' hyperthyroidism and ophthalmopathy. Amplified TCR beta CDR3 regions derived from RNA transcripts. When the TCR CDR3 underwent first-round RT-PCR, the HTBI primer set was used. TCRdb independently ran MiXCR on the multiplex PCR reads; one entry per CDR3 protein. Of hundreds of thousands of distinct CDR3 sequences in the sample, around 45% were seen once. Sequences were obtained from peripheral blood or thyroid tissue (not recorded which). Receptors originate from a woman aged 18-30 years with Graves' hyperthyroidism.

J is TRBJ1-1 and V is TRBV6-5; D unresolved. The ends were cut back, 7 bases at V and 3 bases at J, with 12 bases in the middle. From germline, CDR1 is MNHEY and CDR2 SVGAGI. This CDR3 contains 13 residues. The CDR3 loop is CASTTTVYTEAFF. In nucleotides, the CDR3 is TGTGCCAGCACTACGACCGTTTACACTGAAGCTTTCTTT.

The genes are TRBV6-6 and TRBJ1-1; the D is unclear. Trimming shortened V by 1 base and J by 1 base, and 10 bases separated the two germline ends. The CDR3 has 15 amino acids. The germline V gene encodes CDR1 MNHNY and CDR2 SVGAGI (reference sequence). DNA of the CDR3: TGTGCCAGCAGTTACTACGGGGAAAGGAACACTGAAGCTTTCTTT. It encodes CASSYYGERNTEAFF.

This clonotype was observed at least ten times. This rearrangement joins TRBV10-2 to TRBJ2-7; a weak D match, TRBD1 (6 bases). Germline V gene lookup returns CDR1 WSHSY and CDR2 SAAADI. The CDR3 has 13 amino acids. Trimming removed 8 bases from V and 6 bases from J, with 17 bases in between. CDR3 amino acids: CASGLEDSLEQYF. Here the CDR3 DNA reads TGCGCCAGCGGGCTGGAGGACAGCCTCGAGCAGTACTTC.

This chain links TRBV7-6 with TRBJ2-7, with TRBD1 matching over 7 bases. The germline gives CDR1 SGHVS, CDR2 FNYEAQ. The CDR3 extends over 13 amino acids. The ends lost 5 bases at V and 3 bases at J; junction bases unmatched: 4. DNA for the CDR3: TGTGCCAGCAGCAGGGGGCGCGACTACGAGCAGTACTTC. It translates to CASSRGRDYEQYF.

V is TRBV7-9 and J is TRBJ1-3; 9 bases map to TRBD1. Germline V lookup: CDR1 SEHNR, CDR2 FQNEAQ (reference sequence). CDR3 size: 19 residues. The V segment lost 7 bases and the J segment 0 bases; nucleotides outside the gene matches: 16. CDR3 region: CASTSYYVTGGSSGNTIYF. CDR3 nucleotides: TGTGCCAGCACCTCGTACTACGTAACAGGGGGCAGCTCTGGAAACACCATATATTTT.

This clonotype was counted only a few times. V and J are TRBV19 and TRBJ1-1; unclear D gene. The CDR3 loop spans 13 amino acids. CDR1 LNHDA and CDR2 SQIVND come from the germline V gene (reference sequence). V lost 2 bases and J 6 bases, leaving 10 bases between the germline ends. The CDR3 is CASSIKLRAEAFF. The CDR3 region has the DNA TGTGCCAGTAGTATAAAACTGCGCGCTGAAGCTTTCTTT.

The chain couples TRBV15 to TRBJ1-1, with TRBD1 matching 9 bases. CDR3 size: 13 residues. CDR1 and CDR2 (germline): LNHNV, YYDKDF (reference sequence). V lost 5 bases to trimming and J lost 7 bases; unmatched junction nucleotides: 5. The CDR3 reads CATSRGTGFEAFF. DNA for the CDR3: TGTGCCACCAGCCGCGGGACAGGGTTTGAAGCTTTCTTT.

This clonotype occurred a few times. CDR3 nucleotide sequence: TGTGCCAGCAGCTCCCGGACAGGGTATTTCGAGTACGAGCAGTACTTC. Residues: CASSSRTGYFEYEQYF. The chain joins TRBV7-3 to TRBJ2-7; TRBD1 matches 8 bases. Germline CDR1 is SGHTA and CDR2 is FQGTGA. The CDR3 contains 16 residues. Trimming removed 4 bases from V and 4 bases from J; junction bases left unmatched: 12.

The V gene is TRBV7-2, the J gene TRBJ2-5, with D possibly TRBD2 on 5 matching bases. The CDR3 runs 13 residues. CDR1 is SGHTA, CDR2 FQGNSA, per germline. V was trimmed by 6 bases and J by 4 bases, leaving 12 bases between them. The CDR3, as DNA: TGTGCCAGCAGGGGTTGGGCGGGAGAGACCCAGTACTTC. Residues: CASRGWAGETQYF.

This rearrangement joins TRBV9 to TRBJ2-7; D is unresolved. The length of the CDR3 is 12 residues. Trimming took 4 bases from V and 2 from J, leaving 7 bases between them. Per the germline V gene, CDR1 is SGDLS and CDR2 is YYNGEE. The CDR3 is CASSPETYEQYF. CDR3 in DNA: TGTGCCAGCAGCCCAGAGACCTACGAGCAGTACTTC.

This clonotype was recorded at least ten times. This chain joins TRBV25-1 and TRBJ1-4; D possibly corresponds to TRBD1 (5 bases). CDR1 and CDR2 (germline): MGHDK, SYGVNS. The CDR3 runs to 13 residues. Trimming stripped 4 bases from V and 3 bases from J, with 6 bases between. The CDR3 DNA follows: TGTGCCAGCAGTGGGGGGGCTAATGAAAAACTGTTTTTT. Translating it yields CASSGGANEKLFF.

The rearrangement joins TRBV10-3 to TRBJ1-2, with unresolved D. Germline values: CDR1 ENHRY, CDR2 SYGVKD. The V gene lost 2 bases and the J gene lost 4 bases, with 8 bases spanning the gap. The CDR3 contains 13 residues. The CDR3 bases are TGTGCCATCAGTGAGGAAGGGATCTATGGCTACACCTTC. Translating gives CAISEEGIYGYTF.

The CDR3 region is CHSALGLAGETQYF. The CDR3 coding sequence is TGTCACAGTGCTCTTGGACTAGCGGGAGAGACCCAGTACTTC. The rearrangement uses TRBV2 and TRBJ2-5, with 11 bases matching TRBD2. The V gene's germline CDR1 is SNHLY and CDR2 FYNNEI. This CDR3 contains 14 residues.

The rearrangement links TRBV2 to TRBJ2-2; possible D gene TRBD2, 6 bases. Trimming removed 3 bases from V and 5 bases from J, with 13 bases in between. This CDR3 is 15 amino acids long. The germline gives CDR1 SNHLY, CDR2 FYNNEI. The CDR3 sequence: CASSEAGRWTGELFF. In DNA, the CDR3 is TGTGCCAGCAGTGAGGCAGGGAGGTGGACCGGGGAGCTGTTTTTT. Together with reference TRBV2 and TRBJ2-2, the CDR3 gives the full variable domain: EPEVTQTPSHQVTQMGQEVILRCVPISNHLYFYWYRQILGQKVEFLVSFYNNEISEKSEIFDDQFSVERPDGSNFTLKIRSTKLEDSAMYFCASSEAGRWTGELFFGEGSRLTVL.

The chain is built from TRBV19 and TRBJ1-5; D is perhaps TRBD1 (5 bases). CDR3 length: 15 residues. Trimming took 6 bases from V and 2 from J, leaving 14 bases between them. Germline CDR1 reads LNHDA; CDR2 reads SQIVND (reference sequence). For the CDR3, the DNA is TGTGCCAGTAGGCGGACACCCTCAGGCAATCAGCCCCAGCATTTT. This gives the protein CASRRTPSGNQPQHF.

This clonotype was detected a few times. The J gene is TRBJ1-2, the V gene TRBV20-1; 7 nucleotides align to TRBD1. Germline assignment: CDR1 DFQATT and CDR2 SNEGSKA (reference sequence). The CDR3 covers 14 residues. V was pared by 1 base and J by 5 bases, with 7 bases of the junction left unmatched. For the CDR3, the DNA is TGCAGTGCTAGAGGTTCTCAACAGGGGTATGGCTACACCTTC. It yields the protein CSARGSQQGYGYTF.

The chain joins TRBV29-1 to TRBJ1-5, with 8 nucleotides matching TRBD1. CDR1 is SQVTM and CDR2 is ANQGSEA in the germline V gene. There are 11 residues in the CDR3. The V gene end was trimmed by 8 bases and the J gene end by 6 bases; junction bases not matched to a gene: 3. The CDR3 DNA sequence: TGCAGCTTGGACAGGGCTCAGCCCCAGCATTTT. It yields the protein CSLDRAQPQHF.

This clonotype has a handful of counts. The V gene is TRBV29-1, the J gene TRBJ2-4; D possibly corresponds to TRBD2 (6 bases). Germline CDR1 and CDR2: SQVTM and ANQGSEA. V gave up 7 bases and J gave up 1 base, with 11 bases separating them. This CDR3 comprises 13 residues. The CDR3 region has the DNA TGCAGCGCCGGGACTGCGGCCAAAAACATTCAGTACTTC. Translating it yields CSAGTAAKNIQYF.

The chain couples TRBV29-1 to TRBJ2-5; TRBD2 matches at 11 bases. The CDR3 extends over 13 amino acids. Germline CDR1 and CDR2: SQVTM and ANQGSEA. V shed 8 bases and J 3 bases; nucleotides not matched to a gene: 5. The CDR3 reads CSSSSGRKETQYF. The CDR3 nucleotides read TGCAGCTCGTCTAGCGGGAGGAAAGAGACCCAGTACTTC.

This clonotype was picked up a small number of times. The V call is TRBV12-3 or TRBV12-4, the J call TRBJ2-5; no definite D call. CDR3 length: 13 amino acids. Trimming pared 8 bases from V and 0 bases from J, leaving 10 bases between. The CDR3 sequence is CASSTAYQETQYF. For the CDR3, the DNA is TGTGCCAGCTCTACAGCGTACCAAGAGACCCAGTACTTC.